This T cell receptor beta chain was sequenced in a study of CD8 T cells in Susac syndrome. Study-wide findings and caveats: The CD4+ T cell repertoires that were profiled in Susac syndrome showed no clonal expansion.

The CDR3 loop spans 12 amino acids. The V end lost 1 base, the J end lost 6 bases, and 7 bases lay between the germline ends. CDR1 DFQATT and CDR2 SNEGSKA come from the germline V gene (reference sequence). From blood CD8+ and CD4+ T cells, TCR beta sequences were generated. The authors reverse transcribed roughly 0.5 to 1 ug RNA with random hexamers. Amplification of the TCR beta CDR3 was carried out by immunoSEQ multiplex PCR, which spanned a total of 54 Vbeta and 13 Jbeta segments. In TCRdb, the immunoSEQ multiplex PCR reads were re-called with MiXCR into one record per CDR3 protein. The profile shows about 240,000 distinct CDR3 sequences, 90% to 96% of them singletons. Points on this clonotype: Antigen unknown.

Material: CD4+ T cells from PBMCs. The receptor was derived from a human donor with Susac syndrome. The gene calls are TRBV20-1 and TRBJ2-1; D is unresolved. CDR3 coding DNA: TGCAGTGCTAGAGGACTTACCAATGAGCAGTTCTTC. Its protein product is CSARGLTNEQFF.